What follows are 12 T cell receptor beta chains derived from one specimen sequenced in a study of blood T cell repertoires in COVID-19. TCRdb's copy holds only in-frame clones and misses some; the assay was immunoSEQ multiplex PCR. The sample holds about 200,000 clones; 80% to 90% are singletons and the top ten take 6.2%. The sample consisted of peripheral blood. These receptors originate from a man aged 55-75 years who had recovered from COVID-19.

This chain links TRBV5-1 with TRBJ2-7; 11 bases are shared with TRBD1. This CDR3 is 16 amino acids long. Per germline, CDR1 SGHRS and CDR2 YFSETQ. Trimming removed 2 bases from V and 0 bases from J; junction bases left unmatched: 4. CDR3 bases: TGCGCCAGCAGCTTAGGGACAGGGGGGACCTCCTACGAGCAGTACTTC. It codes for CASSLGTGGTSYEQYF.

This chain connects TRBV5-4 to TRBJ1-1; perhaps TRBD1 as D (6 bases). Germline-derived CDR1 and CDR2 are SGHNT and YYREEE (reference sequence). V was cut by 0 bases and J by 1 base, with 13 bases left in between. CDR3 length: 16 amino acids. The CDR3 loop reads CASSLEEATGNTEAFF. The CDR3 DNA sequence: TGTGCCAGCAGCTTGGAGGAGGCGACAGGGAACACTGAAGCTTTCTTT.

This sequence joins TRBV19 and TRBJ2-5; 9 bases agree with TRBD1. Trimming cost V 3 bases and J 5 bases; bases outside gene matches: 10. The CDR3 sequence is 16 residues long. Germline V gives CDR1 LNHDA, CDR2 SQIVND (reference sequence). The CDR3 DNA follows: TGTGCCAGTAGTATCTCCGGGACAGGGCTAGGGGAGACCCAGTACTTC. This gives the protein CASSISGTGLGETQYF.

This chain's CDR3 is CASTGDGNQPQHF. The CDR3 DNA reads TGTGCCAGCACAGGGGACGGCAATCAGCCCCAGCATTTT. This chain uses TRBV27 with TRBJ1-5; D perhaps matches TRBD1 (6 bases). V was clipped by 7 bases and J by 2 bases, with 9 bases between them. Germline V gene lookup returns CDR1 MNHEY and CDR2 SMNVEV (reference sequence). This CDR3 is built from 13 residues.

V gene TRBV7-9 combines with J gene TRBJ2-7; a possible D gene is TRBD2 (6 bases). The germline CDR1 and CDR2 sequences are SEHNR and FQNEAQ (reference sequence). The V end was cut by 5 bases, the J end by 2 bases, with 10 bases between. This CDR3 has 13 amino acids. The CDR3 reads CASSPRGPYEQYF. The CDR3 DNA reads TGTGCCAGCAGCCCGCGGGGCCCCTACGAGCAGTACTTC.

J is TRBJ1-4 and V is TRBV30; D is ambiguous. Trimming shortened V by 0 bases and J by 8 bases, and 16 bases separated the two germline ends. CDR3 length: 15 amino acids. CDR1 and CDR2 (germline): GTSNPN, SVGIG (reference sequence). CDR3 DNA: TGTGCCTGGAGTGTCATACACGCCTCCTCGGAAAAACTGTTTTTT. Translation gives CAWSVIHASSEKLFF.

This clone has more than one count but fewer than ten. CDR3 residues: CASSKVGRGDTGELFF. DNA of the CDR3: TGTGCCAGCAGCAAAGTGGGCAGGGGAGACACCGGGGAGCTGTTTTTT. The chain uses TRBV11-2 and TRBJ2-2, with a weak D call TRBD1 (6 bases). The CDR3 spans 16 residues. The germline CDR1 and CDR2 sequences are SGHAT and FQNNGV. V was clipped by 5 bases and J by 3 bases, with 16 bases between them.

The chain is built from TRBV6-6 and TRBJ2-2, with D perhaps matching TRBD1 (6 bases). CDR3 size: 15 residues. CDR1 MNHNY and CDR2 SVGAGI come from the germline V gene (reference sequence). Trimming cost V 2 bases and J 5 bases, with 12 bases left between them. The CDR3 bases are TGTGCCAGCAGTTACAGGCAGGGGAATACCGGGGAGCTGTTTTTT. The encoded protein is CASSYRQGNTGELFF.

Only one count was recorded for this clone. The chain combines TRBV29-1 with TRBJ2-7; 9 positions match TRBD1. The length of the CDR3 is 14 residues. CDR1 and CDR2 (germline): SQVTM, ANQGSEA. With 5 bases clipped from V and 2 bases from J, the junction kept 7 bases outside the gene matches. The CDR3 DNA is TGCAGCGTTAGGGTGACAGGGGGGACCTACGAGCAGTACTTC. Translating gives CSVRVTGGTYEQYF.

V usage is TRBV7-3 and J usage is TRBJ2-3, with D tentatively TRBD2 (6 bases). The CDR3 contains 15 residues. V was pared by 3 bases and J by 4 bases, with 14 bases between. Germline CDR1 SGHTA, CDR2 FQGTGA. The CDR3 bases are TGTGCCAGCAGCTTCCTGCCAGGAGGGGCAGATACGCAGTATTTT. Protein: CASSFLPGGADTQYF.

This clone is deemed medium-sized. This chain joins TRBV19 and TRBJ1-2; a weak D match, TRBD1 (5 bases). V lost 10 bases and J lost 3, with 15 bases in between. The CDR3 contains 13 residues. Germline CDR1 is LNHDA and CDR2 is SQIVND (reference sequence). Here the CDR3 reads CATSMGLDYGYTF. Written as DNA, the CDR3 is TGTGCCACTAGCATGGGGCTGGACTATGGCTACACCTTC.

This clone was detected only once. CDR3 bases: TGTGCCAGCAGCCAAGCAGGGGGTCCCCTCTATGGCTACACCTTC. It specifies CASSQAGGPLYGYTF. The chain recombines TRBV3-1 (or the pseudogene TRBV3-2) with TRBJ1-2; TRBD1 agrees at 7 bases. Trimming at V came to 1 base and at J to 4 bases, leaving 6 bases not matched to a gene. Germline-derived CDR1 and CDR2 are LGHDT and YNNKEL (reference sequence). The CDR3 sequence is 15 residues long.